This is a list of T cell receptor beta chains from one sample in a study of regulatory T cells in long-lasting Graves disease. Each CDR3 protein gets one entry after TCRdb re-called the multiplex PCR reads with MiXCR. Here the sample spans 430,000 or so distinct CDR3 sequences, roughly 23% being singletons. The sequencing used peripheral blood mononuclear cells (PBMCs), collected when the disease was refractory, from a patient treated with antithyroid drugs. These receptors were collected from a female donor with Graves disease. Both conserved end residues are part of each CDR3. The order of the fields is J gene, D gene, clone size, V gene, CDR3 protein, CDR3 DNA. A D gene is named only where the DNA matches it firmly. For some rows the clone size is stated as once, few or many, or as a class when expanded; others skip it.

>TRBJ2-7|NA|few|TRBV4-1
CASSQEGAGSYEQYF
TGCGCCAGCAGCCAAGAAGGGGCAGGGTCCTACGAGCAGTACTTC
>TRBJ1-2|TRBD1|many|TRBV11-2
CASSPTGASGYTF
TGTGCCAGCAGCCCGACAGGGGCGAGTGGCTACACCTTC
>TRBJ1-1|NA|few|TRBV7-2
CASSHDGQTAGAFF
TGTGCCAGCAGCCATGACGGCCAAACCGCCGGAGCTTTCTTT
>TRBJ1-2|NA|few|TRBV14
CASSQDGGVGYTF
TGTGCCAGCAGCCAAGACGGGGGTGTGGGCTACACCTTC
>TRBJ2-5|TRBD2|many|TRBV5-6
CASMWGASGRETQYF
TGTGCCAGCATGTGGGGAGCTAGCGGACGAGAGACCCAGTACTTC
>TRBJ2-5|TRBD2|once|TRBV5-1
CASSPLAGRGETQYF
TGCGCCAGCAGCCCACTAGCGGGACGGGGCGAGACCCAGTACTTC
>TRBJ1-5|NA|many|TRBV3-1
CASSQGTDNSNQPQHF
TGTGCCAGCAGCCAAGGAACTGATAATAGCAATCAGCCCCAGCATTTT
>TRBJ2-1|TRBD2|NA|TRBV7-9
CASSWLAEGYNEQFF
TGTGCCAGCAGCTGGCTAGCGGAGGGGTACAATGAGCAGTTCTTC
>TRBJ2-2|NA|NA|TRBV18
CASSKGENTGELFF
TGTGCCAGCTCGAAAGGAGAGAACACCGGGGAGCTGTTTTTT
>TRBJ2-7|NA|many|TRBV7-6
CASSLKGPGHYEQYF
TGTGCCAGCAGCTTAAAGGGCCCAGGGCACTACGAGCAGTACTTC
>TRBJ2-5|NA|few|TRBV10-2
CASRATQETQYF
TGCGCCAGCCGGGCCACCCAAGAGACCCAGTACTTC
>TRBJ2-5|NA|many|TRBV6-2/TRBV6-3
CATEGLDTPGETQYF
TGTGCCACCGAAGGCTTGGACACCCCCGGCGAGACCCAGTACTTC
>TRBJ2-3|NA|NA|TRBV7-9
CASSVGQGASYTKYF
NA
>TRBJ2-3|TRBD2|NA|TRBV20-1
CSGISSGSTDTQYF
TGCAGTGGAATCTCTAGCGGGAGCACAGATACGCAGTATTTT
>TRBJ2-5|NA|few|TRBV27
CASSFFSQGGETQYF
TGTGCCAGCAGTTTTTTTTCGCAGGGGGGAGAGACCCAGTACTTC
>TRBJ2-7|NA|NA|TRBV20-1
CSSNPGPYEQYF
TGCAGTTCTAACCCGGGACCCTACGAGCAGTACTTC
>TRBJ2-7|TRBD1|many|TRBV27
CASSQAGTGYEQYF
TGTGCCAGCAGTCAAGCAGGGACAGGGTACGAGCAGTACTTC
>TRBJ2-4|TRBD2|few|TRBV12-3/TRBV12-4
CASRTSGLNIQYF
TGTGCCAGCCGGACTAGCGGCCTAAACATTCAGTACTTC
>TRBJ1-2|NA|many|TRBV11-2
CASSLNPVRVGYGYTF
TGTGCCAGCAGCTTAAACCCCGTGAGGGTCGGCTATGGCTACACCTTC
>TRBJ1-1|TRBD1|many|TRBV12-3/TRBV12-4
CASSPRTGQNTEAFF
TGTGCCAGCAGTCCCCGGACAGGGCAAAACACTGAAGCTTTCTTT
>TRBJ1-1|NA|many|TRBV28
CASTSGRMNTEAFF
TGTGCCAGCACCTCGGGACGGATGAACACTGAAGCTTTCTTT
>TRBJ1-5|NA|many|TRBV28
CASKVWGSQPQHF
TGTGCCAGCAAAGTTTGGGGGAGCCAGCCCCAGCATTTT
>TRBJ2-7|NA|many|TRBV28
CASSKLGSGQGSYEQYF
TGTGCCAGCAGCAAACTCGGATCGGGTCAGGGATCCTACGAGCAGTACTTC
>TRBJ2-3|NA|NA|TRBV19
CASTAASVADTQYF
TGTGCCAGTACAGCAGCATCTGTCGCAGATACGCAGTATTTT
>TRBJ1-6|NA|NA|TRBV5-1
CASSYEYSYNSPLHF
TGCGCCAGCAGCTATGAGTACTCCTATAATTCACCCCTCCACTTT
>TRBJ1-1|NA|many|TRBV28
CASSLRGVTTEAFF
TGTGCCAGCAGTTTGAGGGGCGTGACCACTGAAGCTTTCTTT
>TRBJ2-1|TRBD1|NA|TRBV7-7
CASSLDRGDEQFF
TGTGCTAGCAGCTTAGACAGGGGGGATGAGCAGTTCTTC
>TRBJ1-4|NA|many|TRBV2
CASSPIGPSNEKLFF
TGTGCCAGCAGTCCAATCGGGCCGTCCAATGAAAAACTGTTTTTT
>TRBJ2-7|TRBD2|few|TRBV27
CASSLVGGGRAPYEQYF
TGTGCCAGCAGTTTAGTGGGCGGCGGGAGGGCCCCCTACGAGCAGTACTTC
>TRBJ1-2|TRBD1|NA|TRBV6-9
CASSSDGDSLYGYTF
TGTGCCAGCAGTTCCGATGGGGACAGCCTCTATGGCTACACCTTC
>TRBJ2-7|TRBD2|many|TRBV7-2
CASRESSGSTYEQYF
TGTGCCAGCCGAGAATCTAGCGGGAGTACCTACGAGCAGTACTTC
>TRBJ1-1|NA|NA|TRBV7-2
CASSLASFVNTEAFF
TGTGCCAGCAGCTTAGCTTCATTTGTGAACACTGAAGCTTTCTTT
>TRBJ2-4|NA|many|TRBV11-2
CASSFPGAKNIQYF
TGTGCCAGCAGCTTCCCGGGAGCCAAAAACATTCAGTACTTC
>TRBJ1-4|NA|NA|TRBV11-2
CASSHSATNEKLFF
TGTGCCAGCAGCCACAGTGCAACTAATGAAAAACTGTTTTTT
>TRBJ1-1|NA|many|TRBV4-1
CASSQVRGTEAFF
TGCGCCAGCAGCCAGGTTAGGGGCACTGAAGCTTTCTTT
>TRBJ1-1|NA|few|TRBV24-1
CATSDGDLEAFF
TGTGCCACCAGTGATGGGGACCTTGAAGCTTTCTTT